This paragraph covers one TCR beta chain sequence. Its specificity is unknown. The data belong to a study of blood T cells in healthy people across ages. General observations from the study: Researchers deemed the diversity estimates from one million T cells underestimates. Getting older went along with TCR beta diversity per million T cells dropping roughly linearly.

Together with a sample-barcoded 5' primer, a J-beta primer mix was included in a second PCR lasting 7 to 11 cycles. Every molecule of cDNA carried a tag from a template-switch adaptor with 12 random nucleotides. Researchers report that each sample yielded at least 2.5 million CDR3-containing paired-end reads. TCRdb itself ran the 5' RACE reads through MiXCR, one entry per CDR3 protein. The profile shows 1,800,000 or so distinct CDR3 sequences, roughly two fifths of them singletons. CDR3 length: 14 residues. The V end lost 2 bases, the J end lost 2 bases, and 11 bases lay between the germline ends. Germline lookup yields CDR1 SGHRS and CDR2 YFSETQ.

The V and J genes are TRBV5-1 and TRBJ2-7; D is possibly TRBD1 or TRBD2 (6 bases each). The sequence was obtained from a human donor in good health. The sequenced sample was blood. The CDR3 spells CASSFGGYTYEQYF. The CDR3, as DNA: TGCGCCAGCAGCTTCGGGGGCTACACCTACGAGCAGTACTTC. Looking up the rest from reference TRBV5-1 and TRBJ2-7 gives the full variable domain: KAGVTQTPRYLIKTRGQQVTLSCSPISGHRSVSWYQQTPGQGLQFLFEYFSETQRNKGNFPGRFSGRQFSNSRSEMNVSTLELGDSALYLCASSFGGYTYEQYFGPGTRLTVT.